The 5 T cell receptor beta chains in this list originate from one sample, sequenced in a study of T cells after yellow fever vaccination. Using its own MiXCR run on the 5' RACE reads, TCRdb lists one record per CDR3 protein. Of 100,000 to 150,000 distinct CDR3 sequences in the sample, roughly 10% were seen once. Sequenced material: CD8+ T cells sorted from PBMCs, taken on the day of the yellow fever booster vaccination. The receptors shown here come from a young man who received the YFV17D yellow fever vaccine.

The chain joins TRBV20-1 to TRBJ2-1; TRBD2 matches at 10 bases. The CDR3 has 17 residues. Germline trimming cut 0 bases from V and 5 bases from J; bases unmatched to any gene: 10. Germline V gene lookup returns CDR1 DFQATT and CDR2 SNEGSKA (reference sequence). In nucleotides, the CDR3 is TGCAGTGCTAGAGATCCGGCTAGCGGGGGACCAAACAATGAGCAGTTCTTC. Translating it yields CSARDPASGGPNNEQFF.

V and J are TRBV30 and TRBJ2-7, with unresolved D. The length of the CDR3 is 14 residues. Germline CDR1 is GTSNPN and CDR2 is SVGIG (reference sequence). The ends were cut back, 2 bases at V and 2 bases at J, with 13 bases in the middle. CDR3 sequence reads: CAWSLPGPTYEQYF. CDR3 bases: TGTGCCTGGAGTCTCCCGGGTCCGACCTACGAGCAGTACTTC.

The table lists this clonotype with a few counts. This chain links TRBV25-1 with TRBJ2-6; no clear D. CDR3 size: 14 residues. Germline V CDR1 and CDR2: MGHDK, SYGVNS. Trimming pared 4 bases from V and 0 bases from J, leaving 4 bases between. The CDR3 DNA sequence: TGTGCCAGCAGTGGCAGCTCTGGGGCCAACGTCCTGACTTTC. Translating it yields CASSGSSGANVLTF. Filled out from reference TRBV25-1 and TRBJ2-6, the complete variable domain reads EADIYQTPRYLVIGTGKKITLECSQTMGHDKMYWYQQDPGMELHLIHYSYGVNSTEKGDLSSESTVSRIRTEHFPLTLESARPSHTSQYLCASSGSSGANVLTFGAGSRLTVL.

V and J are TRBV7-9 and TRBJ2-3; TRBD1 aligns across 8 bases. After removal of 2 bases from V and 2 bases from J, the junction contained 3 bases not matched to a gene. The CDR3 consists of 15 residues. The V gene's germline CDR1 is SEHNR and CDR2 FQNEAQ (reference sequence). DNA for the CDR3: TGTGCCAGCAGCTTACAGGGACAGGTCACAGATACGCAGTATTTT. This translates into CASSLQGQVTDTQYF.

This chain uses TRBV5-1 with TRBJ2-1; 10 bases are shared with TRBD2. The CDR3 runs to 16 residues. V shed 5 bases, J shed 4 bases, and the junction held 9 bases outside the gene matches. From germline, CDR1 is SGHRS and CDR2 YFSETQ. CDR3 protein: CASSSIRTSGYNEQFF. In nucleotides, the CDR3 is TGCGCCAGCAGTTCTATCAGGACTAGCGGTTACAATGAGCAGTTCTTC.